This TCR beta chain originates from a study of CD8 T cells in ankylosing spondylitis. Germline CDR1 MNHEY, CDR2 SVGEGT. The CDR3 covers 14 residues. V lost 8 bases and J 6 bases, leaving 17 bases between the germline ends. As for this clonotype: The antigen remains unidentified.

MiXCR, run by TCRdb on the 5' RACE reads, gives a single entry per CDR3 protein. The data contain around 450,000 distinct CDR3 sequences, about 24% of them seen just once; the ten biggest clones take up 0.89%. The study's findings and limits: For ankylosing spondylitis blood, a TCR beta motif of under ten highly homologous variants appeared characteristic.

The sample was blood, either unsorted or a sorted T cell fraction (not recorded which). The origin of this receptor is a male donor with ankylosing spondylitis. The chain joins TRBV6-2 or TRBV6-3 to TRBJ2-1; D is undetermined. CDR3 sequence: CASHYGYSVNEQFF. CDR3 DNA: TGTGCCAGCCACTACGGCTATTCGGTCAATGAGCAGTTCTTC.